This T cell receptor beta chain was found in a study of shared clonotypes between healthy human individuals. Turning to the study itself: Per donor, CD8 memory used one plate, CD8 naive used two, CD4 memory used three and CD4 naive used three.

The study, taken as a whole, reports: Among non-shared clonotypes, generation probabilities were lower than among those shared by all four donors.

As to this clone: Its cognate antigen is unknown.

Germline values: CDR1 MNHEY, CDR2 SMNVEV (reference sequence). CDR3 length equals 15 residues. V shed 0 bases and J shed 0 bases, with 7 bases lying between them. Each sorted subset replicate got 200 ng genomic DNA, 25,000 to 35,000 genomes. The data were produced by immunoSEQ multiplex PCR, yet TCRdb's version contains in-frame clones alone and is incomplete. The sample shows about 820,000 clones, 92% of them seen only once. Naive CD8 populations comprised CD45RO-negative cells positively selected for CCR7, excluding terminally differentiated effector memory CD45RA+ cells. All donors qualified as healthy HIV-negative adults and had experienced no recent acute infections or vaccinations.

The receptor was isolated from a man aged 25-45 years in good health. The sequenced sample consisted of naive CD8+ T cells sorted from blood. This chain links TRBV27 with TRBJ2-3; no reliable D call. The CDR3 nucleotides are TGTGCCAGCAGTTTATCTTTAGTAAGCACAGATACGCAGTATTTT. It encodes CASSLSLVSTDTQYF.